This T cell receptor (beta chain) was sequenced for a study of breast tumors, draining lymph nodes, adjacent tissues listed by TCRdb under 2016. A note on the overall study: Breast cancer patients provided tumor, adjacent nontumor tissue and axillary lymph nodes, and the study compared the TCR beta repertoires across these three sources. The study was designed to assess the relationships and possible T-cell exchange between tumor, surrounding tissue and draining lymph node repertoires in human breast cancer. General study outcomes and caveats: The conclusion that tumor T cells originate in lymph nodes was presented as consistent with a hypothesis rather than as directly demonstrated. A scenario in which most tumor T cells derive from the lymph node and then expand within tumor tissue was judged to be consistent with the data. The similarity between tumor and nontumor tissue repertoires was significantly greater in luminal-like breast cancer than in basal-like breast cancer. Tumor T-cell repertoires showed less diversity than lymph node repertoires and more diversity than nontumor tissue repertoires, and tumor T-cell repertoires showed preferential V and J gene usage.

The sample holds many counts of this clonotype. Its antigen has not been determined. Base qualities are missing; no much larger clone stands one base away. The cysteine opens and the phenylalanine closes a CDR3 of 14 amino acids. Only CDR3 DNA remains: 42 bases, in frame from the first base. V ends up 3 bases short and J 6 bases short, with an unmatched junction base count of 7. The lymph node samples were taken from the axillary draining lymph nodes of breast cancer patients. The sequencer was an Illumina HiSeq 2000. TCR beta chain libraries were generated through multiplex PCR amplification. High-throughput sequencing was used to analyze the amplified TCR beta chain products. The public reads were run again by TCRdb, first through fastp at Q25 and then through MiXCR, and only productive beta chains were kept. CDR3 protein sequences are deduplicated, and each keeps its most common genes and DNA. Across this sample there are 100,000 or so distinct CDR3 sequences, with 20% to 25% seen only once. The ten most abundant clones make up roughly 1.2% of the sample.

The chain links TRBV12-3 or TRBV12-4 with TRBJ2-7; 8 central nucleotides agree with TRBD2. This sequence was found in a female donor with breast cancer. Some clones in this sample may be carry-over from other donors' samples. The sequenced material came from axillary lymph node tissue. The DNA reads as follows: TGTGCCAGCAGTTTCACGGGAGGGCCTCGCGAGCAGTACTTC. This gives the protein CASSFTGGPREQYF.